This TCR beta chain was sequenced in a study of prognosis after radiotherapy for stage I lung cancer. Study observations and caveats: Usage of the TRBV and TRBJ genes (in patients with versus without metastases) was reportedly different. Where distant metastases developed, patients had lower Shannon entropy after stereotactic body radiation therapy.

It was by two-round multiplex PCR that TCR beta CDR3 was amplified from genomic DNA. Amplification in first-round PCR relied on primers specific to each TRBV and TRBJ gene. MiXCR, run by TCRdb on the multiplex PCR reads, gives a single entry per CDR3 protein. Among over 30,000 distinct CDR3 sequences listed, approximately 25% were seen once. This CDR3 region has 17 residues. Trimming took 0 bases from V and 8 from J; bases not matched to a gene: 13. This clonotype was counted at least ten times. Its antigen is undetermined. The chain recombines TRBV12-3 or TRBV12-4 with TRBJ2-1; 7 bases match TRBD2. Sequenced material: PBMCs, taken before or after stereotactic body radiation therapy (not recorded which). This clonotype was sampled from a donor over 45 with non-small cell lung cancer. The CDR3 spells CASSLATLADPRDEQFF. The CDR3 DNA reads TGTGCCAGCAGTTTAGCCACTCTAGCGGACCCCAGGGATGAGCAGTTCTTC.